This T cell receptor (beta chain) was identified in a study of T cells in localized non-small cell lung cancer. Overall study findings and caveats: Greater T cell density in blood accompanied longer overall survival. Tumor samples were not multi-region, leaving intratumor heterogeneity unexcluded.

Germline V gene lookup returns CDR1 MNHEY and CDR2 SVGAGI. Germline trimming cut 5 bases from V and 2 bases from J; bases unmatched to any gene: 9. The CDR3 has 15 residues. Only in-frame clones appear in the TCRdb table, and some are missing; sequencing was by immunoSEQ multiplex PCR. The top ten clones hold 0.9% to 1.5% of a sample with 15,000 to 20,000 clones, around 87% of them seen once. To note about this clone: Its antigen is undetermined.

This chain joins TRBV6-5 and TRBJ2-7, with TRBD1 matching over 7 bases. Sequenced here: peripheral blood mononuclear cells, sampled before any cancer treatment. The source of this sequence is a woman aged 35 to 70 with stage III lung adenocarcinoma. CDR3 bases: TGTGCCAGCAGTCTGACAGGGCAAAGAACCTACGAGCAGTACTTC. Protein sequence: CASSLTGQRTYEQYF.